This entry is about one T cell receptor (beta chain). Its target is not known. A junction end diverges from the germline sequence, so it may reflect a read error. The V gene's germline CDR1 is DFQATT and CDR2 SNEGSKA (reference sequence). This CDR3 contains 16 residues. All donors comprised healthy Caucasians. This specimen belongs to a study of identical twins. Template switching added a universal primer site; cDNA carried unique molecular identifiers. TCRdb passed the 5' RACE reads through MiXCR, listing each CDR3 protein once. The repertoire holds hundreds of thousands of distinct CDR3 sequences, with about 7% as singletons. The study, taken as a whole, reports: Alpha sequences out of frame and shared by twins had excess low generation probability. Because invariant MAIT and iNKT cells could be present, zero-insertion analyses could be partly confounded.

The sample was also linked to a second study, of yellow fever vaccine responses in identical twins.

The sample consisted of PBMCs. This clonotype originated in a young woman in good health. The chain couples TRBV20-1 to TRBJ2-1; 10 nucleotides agree with TRBD2. The CDR3 region has the DNA TGCAGTGCTCCCAGGCTAGCTAGCGGGGGTTACAATGAACAGTTCTTC. Its translation is CSAPRLASGGYNEQFF.